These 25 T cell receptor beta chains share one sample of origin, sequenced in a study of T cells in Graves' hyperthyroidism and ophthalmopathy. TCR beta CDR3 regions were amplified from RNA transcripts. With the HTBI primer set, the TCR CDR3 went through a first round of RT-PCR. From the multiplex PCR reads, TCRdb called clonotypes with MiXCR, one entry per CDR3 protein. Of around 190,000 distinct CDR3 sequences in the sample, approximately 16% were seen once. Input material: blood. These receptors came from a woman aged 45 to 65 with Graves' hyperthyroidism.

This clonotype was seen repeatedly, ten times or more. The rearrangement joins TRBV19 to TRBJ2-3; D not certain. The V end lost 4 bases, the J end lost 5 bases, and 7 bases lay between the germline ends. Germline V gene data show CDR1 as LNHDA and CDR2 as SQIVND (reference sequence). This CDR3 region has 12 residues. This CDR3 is CASSKWEDTQYF. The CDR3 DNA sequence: TGTGCCAGTAGTAAGTGGGAAGATACGCAGTATTTT.

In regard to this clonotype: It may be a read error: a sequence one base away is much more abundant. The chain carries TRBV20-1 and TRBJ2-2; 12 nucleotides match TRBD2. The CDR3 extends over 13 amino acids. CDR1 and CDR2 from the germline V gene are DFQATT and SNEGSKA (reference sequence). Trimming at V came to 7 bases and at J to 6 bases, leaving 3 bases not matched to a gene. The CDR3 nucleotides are TGCAGTGTGCGACTAGCGGGGGCCGGGGAGCTGTTTTTT. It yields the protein CSVRLAGAGELFF.

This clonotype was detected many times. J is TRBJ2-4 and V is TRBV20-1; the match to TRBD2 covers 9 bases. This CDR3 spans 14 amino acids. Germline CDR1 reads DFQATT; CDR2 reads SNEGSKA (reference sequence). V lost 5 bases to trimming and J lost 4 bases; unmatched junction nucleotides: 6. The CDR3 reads CSAVSGSWKNIQYF. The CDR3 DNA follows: TGCAGTGCTGTTAGCGGGAGTTGGAAAAACATTCAGTACTTC.

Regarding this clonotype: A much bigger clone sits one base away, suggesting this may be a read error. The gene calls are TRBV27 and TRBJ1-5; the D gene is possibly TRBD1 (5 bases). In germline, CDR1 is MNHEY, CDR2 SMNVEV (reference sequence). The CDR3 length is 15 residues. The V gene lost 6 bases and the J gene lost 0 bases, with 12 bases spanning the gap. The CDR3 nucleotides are TGTGCCAGCAGAGCGGACATTCATAGCAATCAGCCCCAGCATTTT. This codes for CASRADIHSNQPQHF.

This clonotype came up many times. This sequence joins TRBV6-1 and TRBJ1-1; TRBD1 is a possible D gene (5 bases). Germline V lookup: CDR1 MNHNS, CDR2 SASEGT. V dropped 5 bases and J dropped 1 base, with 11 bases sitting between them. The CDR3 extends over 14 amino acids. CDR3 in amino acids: CASSFDRKNTEAFF. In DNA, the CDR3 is TGTGCCAGCAGTTTTGACAGAAAGAACACTGAAGCTTTCTTT.

The CDR3 here is CSASPDSNQPQHF. The CDR3 bases are TGCAGTGCTAGCCCCGATAGCAATCAGCCCCAGCATTTT. The chain recombines TRBV20-1 with TRBJ1-5; unclear D gene. Germline assignment: CDR1 DFQATT and CDR2 SNEGSKA (reference sequence). Trimming left V 3 bases short and J 0 bases short, with 6 bases between. This CDR3 has 13 amino acids.

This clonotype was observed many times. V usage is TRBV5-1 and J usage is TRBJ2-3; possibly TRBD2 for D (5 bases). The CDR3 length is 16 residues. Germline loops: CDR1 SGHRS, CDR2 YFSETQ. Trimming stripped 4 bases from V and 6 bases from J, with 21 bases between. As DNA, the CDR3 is TGCGCCAGCAGCGGGCCCCGGTTGGGAGTTGAGGATACGCAGTATTTT. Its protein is CASSGPRLGVEDTQYF. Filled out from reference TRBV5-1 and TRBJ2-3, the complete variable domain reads KAGVTQTPRYLIKTRGQQVTLSCSPISGHRSVSWYQQTPGQGLQFLFEYFSETQRNKGNFPGRFSGRQFSNSRSEMNVSTLELGDSALYLCASSGPRLGVEDTQYFGPGTRLTVL.

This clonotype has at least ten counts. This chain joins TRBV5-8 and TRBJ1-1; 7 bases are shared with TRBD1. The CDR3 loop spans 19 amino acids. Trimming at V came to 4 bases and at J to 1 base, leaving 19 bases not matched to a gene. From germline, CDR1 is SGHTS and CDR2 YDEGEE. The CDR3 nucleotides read TGTGCCAGCAGCCCAGCGGGGAAGGGGGCTCTTCCCAAGAACACTGAAGCTTTCTTT. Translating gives CASSPAGKGALPKNTEAFF.

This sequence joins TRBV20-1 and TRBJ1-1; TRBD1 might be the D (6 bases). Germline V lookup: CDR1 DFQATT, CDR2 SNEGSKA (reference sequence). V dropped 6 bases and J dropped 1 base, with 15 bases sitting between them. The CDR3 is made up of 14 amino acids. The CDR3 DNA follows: TGCAGTGCCCAAGAGGGACACTGGAACACTGAAGCTTTCTTT. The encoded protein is CSAQEGHWNTEAFF.

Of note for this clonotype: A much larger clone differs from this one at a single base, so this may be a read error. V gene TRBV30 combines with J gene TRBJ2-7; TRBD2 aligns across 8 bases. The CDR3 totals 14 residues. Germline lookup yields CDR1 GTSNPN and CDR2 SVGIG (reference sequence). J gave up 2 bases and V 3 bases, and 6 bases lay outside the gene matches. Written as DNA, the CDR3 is TGTGCCTGGAGGGAACGGGGGGGGACCTACGAGCAGTACTTC. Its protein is CAWRERGGTYEQYF.

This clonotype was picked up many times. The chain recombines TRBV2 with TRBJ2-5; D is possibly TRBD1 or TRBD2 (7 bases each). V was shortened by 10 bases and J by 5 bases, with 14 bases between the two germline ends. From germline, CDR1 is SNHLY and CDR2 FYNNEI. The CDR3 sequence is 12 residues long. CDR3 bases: TGTGCCATACCCAGGGGGGGCGAGACCCAGTACTTC. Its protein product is CAIPRGGETQYF.

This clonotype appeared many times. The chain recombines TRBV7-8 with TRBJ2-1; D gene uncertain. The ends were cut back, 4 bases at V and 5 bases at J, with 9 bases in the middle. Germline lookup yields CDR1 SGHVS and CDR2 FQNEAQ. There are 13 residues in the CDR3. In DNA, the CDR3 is TGTGCCAGCAGCTGGACGGCTGACAATGAGCAGTTCTTC. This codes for CASSWTADNEQFF. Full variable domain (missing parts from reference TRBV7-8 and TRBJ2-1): GAGVSQSPRYKVAKRGQDVALRCDPISGHVSLFWYQQALGQGPEFLTYFQNEAQLDKSGLPSDRFFAERPEGSVSTLKIQRTQQEDSAVYLCASSWTADNEQFFGPGTRLTVL.

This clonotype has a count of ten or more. DNA for the CDR3: TGTGCCAGCAGTTTGCACAGCGGGAGGGGCAATGAGCAGTTCTTC. Translated, it gives CASSLHSGRGNEQFF. The chain employs TRBV28 and TRBJ2-1; 10 bases match TRBD2. With V trimmed by 3 bases and J by 6 bases, 5 bases remained unmatched. Per the germline V gene, CDR1 is MDHEN and CDR2 is SYDVKM. The CDR3 covers 15 residues.

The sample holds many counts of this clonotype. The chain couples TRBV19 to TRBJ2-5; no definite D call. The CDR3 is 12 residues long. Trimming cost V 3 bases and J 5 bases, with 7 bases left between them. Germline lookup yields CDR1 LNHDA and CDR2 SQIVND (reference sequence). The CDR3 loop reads CASSIRDETQYF. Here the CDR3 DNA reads TGTGCCAGTAGTATTAGAGATGAGACCCAGTACTTC.

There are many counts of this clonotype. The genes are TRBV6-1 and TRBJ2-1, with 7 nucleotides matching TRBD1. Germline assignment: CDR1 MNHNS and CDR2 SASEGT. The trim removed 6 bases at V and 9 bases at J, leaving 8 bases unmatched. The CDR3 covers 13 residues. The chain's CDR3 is CASRMQQGSEQFF. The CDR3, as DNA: TGTGCCAGCAGAATGCAACAGGGGAGTGAGCAGTTCTTC.

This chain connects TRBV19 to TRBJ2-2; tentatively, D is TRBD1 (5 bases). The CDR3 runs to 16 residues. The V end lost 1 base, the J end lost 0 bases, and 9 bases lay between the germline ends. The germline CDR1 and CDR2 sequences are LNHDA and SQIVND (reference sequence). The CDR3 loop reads CASSIGGSANTGELFF. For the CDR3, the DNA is TGTGCCAGTAGTATAGGGGGCAGCGCGAACACCGGGGAGCTGTTTTTT.

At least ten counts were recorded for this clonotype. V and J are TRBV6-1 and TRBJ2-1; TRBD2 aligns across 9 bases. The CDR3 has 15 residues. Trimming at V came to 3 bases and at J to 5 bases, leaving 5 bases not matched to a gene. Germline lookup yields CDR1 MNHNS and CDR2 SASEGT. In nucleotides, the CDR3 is TGTGCCAGCAGTGAGCGGGAGGGCCTGAACAATGAGCAGTTCTTC. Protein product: CASSEREGLNNEQFF.

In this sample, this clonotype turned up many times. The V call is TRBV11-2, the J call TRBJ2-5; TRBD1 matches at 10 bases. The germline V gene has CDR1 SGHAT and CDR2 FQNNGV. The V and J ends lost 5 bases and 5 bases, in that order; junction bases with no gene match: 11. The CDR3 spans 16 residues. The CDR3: CASSTRDRGWEETQYF. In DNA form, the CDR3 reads TGTGCCAGCAGCACCCGGGACAGGGGTTGGGAGGAGACCCAGTACTTC.

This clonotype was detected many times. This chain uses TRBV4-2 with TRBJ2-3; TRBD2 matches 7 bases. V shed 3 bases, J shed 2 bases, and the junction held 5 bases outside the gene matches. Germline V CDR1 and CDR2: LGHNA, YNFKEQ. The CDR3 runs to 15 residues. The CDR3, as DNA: TGTGCCAGCAGCCATCGGGACTATGACACAGATACGCAGTATTTT. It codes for CASSHRDYDTDTQYF.

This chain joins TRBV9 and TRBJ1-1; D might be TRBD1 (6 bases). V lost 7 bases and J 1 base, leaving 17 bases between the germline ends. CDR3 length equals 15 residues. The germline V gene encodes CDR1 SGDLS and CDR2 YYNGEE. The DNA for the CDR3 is TGTGCCAGCTCCGAGGGGGTTTCTCCGAACACTGAAGCTTTCTTT. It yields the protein CASSEGVSPNTEAFF. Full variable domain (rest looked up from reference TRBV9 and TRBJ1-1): DSGVTQTPKHLITATGQRVTLRCSPRSGDLSVYWYQQSLDQGLQFLIQYYNGEERAKGNILERFSAQQFPDLHSELNLSSLELGDSALYFCASSEGVSPNTEAFFGQGTRLTVV.

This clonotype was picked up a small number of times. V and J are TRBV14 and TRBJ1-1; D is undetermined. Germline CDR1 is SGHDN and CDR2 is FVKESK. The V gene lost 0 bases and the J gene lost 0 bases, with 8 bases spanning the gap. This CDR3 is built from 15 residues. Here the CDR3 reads CASSQDTDMNTEAFF. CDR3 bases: TGTGCCAGCAGCCAAGACACGGATATGAACACTGAAGCTTTCTTT.

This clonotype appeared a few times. CDR3 sequence (DNA): TGCAGCCAGAGTCCTAGCCCCCACGAGCAGTACTTC. Its translation is CSQSPSPHEQYF. The rearrangement uses TRBV20-1 and TRBJ2-7; weak D call: TRBD2 (5 bases). This CDR3 has 12 amino acids. CDR1 DFQATT and CDR2 SNEGSKA come from the germline V gene (reference sequence).

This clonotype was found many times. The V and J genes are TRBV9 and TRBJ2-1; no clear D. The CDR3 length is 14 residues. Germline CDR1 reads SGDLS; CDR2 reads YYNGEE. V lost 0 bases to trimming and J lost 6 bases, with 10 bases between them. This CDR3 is CASSVAGLSNEQFF. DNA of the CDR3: TGTGCCAGCAGCGTAGCTGGGTTAAGCAATGAGCAGTTCTTC. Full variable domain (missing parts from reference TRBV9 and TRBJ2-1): DSGVTQTPKHLITATGQRVTLRCSPRSGDLSVYWYQQSLDQGLQFLIQYYNGEERAKGNILERFSAQQFPDLHSELNLSSLELGDSALYFCASSVAGLSNEQFFGPGTRLTVL.

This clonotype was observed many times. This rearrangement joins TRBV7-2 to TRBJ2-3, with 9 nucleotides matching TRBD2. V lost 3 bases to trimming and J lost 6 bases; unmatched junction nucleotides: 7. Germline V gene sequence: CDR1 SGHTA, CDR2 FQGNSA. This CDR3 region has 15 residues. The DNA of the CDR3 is TGTGCCAGCAGCTTGGCGGGAGGGGGAGGGGATACGCAGTATTTT. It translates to CASSLAGGGGDTQYF.

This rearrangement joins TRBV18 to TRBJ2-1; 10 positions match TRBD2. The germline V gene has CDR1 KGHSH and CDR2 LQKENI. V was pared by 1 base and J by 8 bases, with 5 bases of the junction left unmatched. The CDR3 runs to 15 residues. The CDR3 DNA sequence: TGTGCCAGCTCACCACGCACTAGCGGGGCCGATGAGCAGTTCTTC. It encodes CASSPRTSGADEQFF.